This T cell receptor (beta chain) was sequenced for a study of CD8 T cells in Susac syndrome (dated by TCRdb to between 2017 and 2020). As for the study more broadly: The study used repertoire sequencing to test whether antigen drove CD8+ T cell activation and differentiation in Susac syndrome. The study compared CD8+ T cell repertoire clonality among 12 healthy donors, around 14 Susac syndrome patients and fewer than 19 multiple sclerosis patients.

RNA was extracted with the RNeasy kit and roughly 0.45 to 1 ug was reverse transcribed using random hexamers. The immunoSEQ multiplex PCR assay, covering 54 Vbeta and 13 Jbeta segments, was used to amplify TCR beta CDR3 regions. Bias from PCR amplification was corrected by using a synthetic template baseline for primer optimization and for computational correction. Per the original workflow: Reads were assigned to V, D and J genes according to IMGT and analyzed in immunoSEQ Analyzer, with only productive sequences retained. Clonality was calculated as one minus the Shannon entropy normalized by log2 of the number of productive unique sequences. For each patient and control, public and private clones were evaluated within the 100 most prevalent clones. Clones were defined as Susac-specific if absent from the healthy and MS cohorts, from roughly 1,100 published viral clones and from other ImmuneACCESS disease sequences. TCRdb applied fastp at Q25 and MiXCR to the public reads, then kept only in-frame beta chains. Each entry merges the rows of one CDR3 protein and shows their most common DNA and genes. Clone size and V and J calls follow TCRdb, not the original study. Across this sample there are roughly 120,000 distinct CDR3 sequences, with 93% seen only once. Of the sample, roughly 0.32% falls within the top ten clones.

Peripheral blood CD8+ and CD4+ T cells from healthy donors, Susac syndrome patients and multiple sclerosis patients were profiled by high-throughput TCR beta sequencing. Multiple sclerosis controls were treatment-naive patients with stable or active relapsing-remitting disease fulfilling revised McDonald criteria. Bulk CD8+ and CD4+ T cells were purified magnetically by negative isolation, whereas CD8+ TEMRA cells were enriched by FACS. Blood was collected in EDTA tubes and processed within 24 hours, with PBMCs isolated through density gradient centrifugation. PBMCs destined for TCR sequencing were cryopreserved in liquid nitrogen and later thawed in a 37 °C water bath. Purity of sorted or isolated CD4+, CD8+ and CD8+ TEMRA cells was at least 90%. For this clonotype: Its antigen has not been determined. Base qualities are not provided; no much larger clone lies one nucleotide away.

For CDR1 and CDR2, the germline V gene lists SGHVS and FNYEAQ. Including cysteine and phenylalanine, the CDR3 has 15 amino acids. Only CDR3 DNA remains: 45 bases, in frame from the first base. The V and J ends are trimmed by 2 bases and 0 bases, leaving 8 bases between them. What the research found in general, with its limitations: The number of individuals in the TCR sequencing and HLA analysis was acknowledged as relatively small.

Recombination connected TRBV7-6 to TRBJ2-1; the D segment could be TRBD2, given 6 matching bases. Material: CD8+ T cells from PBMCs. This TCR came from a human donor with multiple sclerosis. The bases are TGTGCCAGCAGCTTATGGGACTTCTCCTACAATGAGCAGTTCTTC. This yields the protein CASSLWDFSYNEQFF.